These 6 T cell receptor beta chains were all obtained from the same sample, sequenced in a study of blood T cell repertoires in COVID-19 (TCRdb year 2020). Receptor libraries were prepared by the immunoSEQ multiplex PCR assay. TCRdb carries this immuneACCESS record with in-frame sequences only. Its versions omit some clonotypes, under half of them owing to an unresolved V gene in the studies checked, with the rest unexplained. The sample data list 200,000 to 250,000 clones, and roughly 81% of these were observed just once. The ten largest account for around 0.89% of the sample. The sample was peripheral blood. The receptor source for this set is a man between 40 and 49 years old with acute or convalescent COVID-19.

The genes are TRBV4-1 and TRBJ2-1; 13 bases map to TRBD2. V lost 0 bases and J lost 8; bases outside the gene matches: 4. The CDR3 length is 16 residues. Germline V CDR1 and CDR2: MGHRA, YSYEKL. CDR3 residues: CASSQELAGGRDEQFF. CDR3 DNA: TGCGCCAGCAGCCAAGAACTAGCGGGGGGGCGAGATGAGCAGTTCTTC.

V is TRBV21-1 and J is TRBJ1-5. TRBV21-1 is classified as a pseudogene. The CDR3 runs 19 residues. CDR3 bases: TGTGCCAGCAGCCCCCTTCGCCAGGGAGGGCAGTATAGCAATCAGCCCCAGCATTTT. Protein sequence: CASSPLRQGGQYSNQPQHF.

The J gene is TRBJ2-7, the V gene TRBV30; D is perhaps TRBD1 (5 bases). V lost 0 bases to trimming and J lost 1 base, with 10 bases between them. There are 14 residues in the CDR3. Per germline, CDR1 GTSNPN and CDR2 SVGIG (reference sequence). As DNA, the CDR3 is TGTGCCTGGAGTGTAGGGCAGGGATCCTACGAGCAGTACTTC. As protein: CAWSVGQGSYEQYF.

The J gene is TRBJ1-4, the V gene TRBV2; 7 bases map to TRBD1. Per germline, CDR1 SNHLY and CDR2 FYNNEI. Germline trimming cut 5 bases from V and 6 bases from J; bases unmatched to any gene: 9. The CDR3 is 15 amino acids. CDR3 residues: CASSRSDRIDEKLFF. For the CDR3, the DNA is TGTGCCAGCAGTCGATCGGACAGGATCGATGAAAAACTGTTTTTT.

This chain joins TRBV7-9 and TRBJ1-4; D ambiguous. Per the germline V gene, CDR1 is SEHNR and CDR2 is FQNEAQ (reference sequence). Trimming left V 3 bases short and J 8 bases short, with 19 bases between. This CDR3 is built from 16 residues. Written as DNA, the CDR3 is TGTGCCAGCAGCTTTTTGGGGAAGCCTGAGGGAGAAAAACTGTTTTTT. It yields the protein CASSFLGKPEGEKLFF.

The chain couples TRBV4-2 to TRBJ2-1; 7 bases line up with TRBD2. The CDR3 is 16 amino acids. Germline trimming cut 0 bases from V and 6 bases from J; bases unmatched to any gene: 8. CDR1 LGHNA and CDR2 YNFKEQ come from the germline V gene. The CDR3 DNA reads TGTGCCAGCAGCCAAGATATCGGGGGGTTAGGCAATGAGCAGTTCTTC. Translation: CASSQDIGGLGNEQFF.